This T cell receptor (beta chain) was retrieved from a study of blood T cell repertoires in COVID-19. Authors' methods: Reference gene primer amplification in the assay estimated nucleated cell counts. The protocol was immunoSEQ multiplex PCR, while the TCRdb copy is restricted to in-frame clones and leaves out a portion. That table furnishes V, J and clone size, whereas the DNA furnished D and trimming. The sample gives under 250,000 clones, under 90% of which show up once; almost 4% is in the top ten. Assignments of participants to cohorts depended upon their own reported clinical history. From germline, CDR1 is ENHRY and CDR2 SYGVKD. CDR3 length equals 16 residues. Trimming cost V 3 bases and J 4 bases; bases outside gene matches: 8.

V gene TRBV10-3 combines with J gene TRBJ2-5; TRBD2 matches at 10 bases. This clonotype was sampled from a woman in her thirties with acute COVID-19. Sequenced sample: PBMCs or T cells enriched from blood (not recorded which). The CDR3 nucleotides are TGTGCCATCAGTGAAAGGGCTAGCGGGGGTCCAGAGACCCAGTACTTC. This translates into CAISERASGGPETQYF.